This is a list of T cell receptor beta chains from one sample in a study of blood T cell repertoires in COVID-19. Libraries were prepared by immunoSEQ multiplex PCR; TCRdb keeps only in-frame clonotypes and omits some of them. The sample has fewer than 250,000 clones, about 76% seen once. Sequences were obtained from PBMCs or T cells enriched from blood (not recorded which). Receptors were obtained from a woman between 50 and 59 years old with acute COVID-19. CDR3s include the opening cysteine and the closing phenylalanine or tryptophan. D genes are given only for firm matches. Not every row has a clone size; where given, it reads once, few, many or a size class.

14	-	TRBJ1-2	TRBD1	TRBV5-1	TGCGCCAGCAGCTCTTTGACAGGGGAGTATGGCTACACCTTC	CASSSLTGEYGYTF
13	-	TRBJ1-2	TRBD1	TRBV29-1	TGCAGCGTTGAAAAGGGGACAGGGGCTGGCTACACCTTC	CSVEKGTGAGYTF
18	many	TRBJ2-5	TRBD2	TRBV25-1	TGTGCCAGCAGTGCCCCCGGTTGGCGGGGGGACCGACAAGAGACCCAGTACTTC	CASSAPGWRGDRQETQYF
14	-	TRBJ1-1	-	TRBV3-1/TRBV3-2	TGTGCCAGCAGCCAAGGCGGGGGGAACGGTGAAGCTTTCTTT	CASSQGGGNGEAFF
14	-	TRBJ2-1	-	TRBV30	TGTGCCTGGAGCGGAGGACGACTAGACAATGAGCAGTTCTTC	CAWSGGRLDNEQFF
11	-	TRBJ2-5	TRBD2	TRBV29-1	TGTGCGGGGCGGGAGCGAGAGACCCAGTACTTC	CAGRERETQYF
18	-	TRBJ1-5	-	TRBV19	TGTGCCAGTAGTATATTTGGCAGGGGCCCCATTAGCAATCAGCCCCAGCATTTT	CASSIFGRGPISNQPQHF
16	-	TRBJ1-5	-	TRBV19	TGTGCCAGTAGTATCCATCCGACCAGGCAGTATCAGCCCCAGCATTTT	CASSIHPTRQYQPQHF
13	-	TRBJ1-2	-	TRBV14	TGTGCCAGCAGCCTTGACAGTAACTATGGCTACACCTTC	CASSLDSNYGYTF
16	-	TRBJ2-7	TRBD2	TRBV18	TGTGCCAGCTCACCACCTCTAGCGGTAGTCTCCTACGAGCAGTACTTC	CASSPPLAVVSYEQYF
13	-	TRBJ1-3	-	TRBV11-2	TGTGCCAGCAGCCCCGGCCCAAGGGGCACCATATATTTT	CASSPGPRGTIYF
11	few	TRBJ2-1	-	TRBV30	TGTGCCTGGACTAGACAGGTTGAGCAGTTCTTC	CAWTRQVEQFF
16	-	TRBJ2-3	TRBD1	TRBV30	TGTGCCTGGAGTGTATACGGGACAGGGAATACAGATACGCAGTATTTT	CAWSVYGTGNTDTQYF
15	-	TRBJ2-2	TRBD1	TRBV28	TGTGCCAGCAGTCAGGGACAGCTGAACACCGGGGAGCTGTTTTTT	CASSQGQLNTGELFF
14	-	TRBJ2-7	-	TRBV28	TGTGCCAGCAGTTTGGCCGGGTCCGTTCGCGAGCAGTACTTC	CASSLAGSVREQYF
14	few	TRBJ2-5	-	TRBV2	TGTGCCAGCAGTGAAGGGGGCCGCCAAGAGACCCAGTACTTC	CASSEGGRQETQYF
15	-	TRBJ1-1	TRBD1	TRBV7-8	TGTGCCAGCAGCGAGAGACAGGGGCGGAACACTGAAGCTTTCTTT	CASSERQGRNTEAFF
15	-	TRBJ2-7	-	TRBV21-1	TGTGCCAGCAGCAAAGTCCCGGGACAGGACTACGAGCAGTACTTC	CASSKVPGQDYEQYF
11	-	TRBJ2-7	-	TRBV7-2	TGTGCCAGCAGCTTAGTAAACAGCTTGCTCTTC	CASSLVNSLLF
13	-	TRBJ2-7	TRBD1	TRBV10-3	TGTGCCGTGGGACAGAGTACTGCCTACGAGCAGTACTTC	CAVGQSTAYEQYF
13	-	TRBJ1-2	TRBD1	TRBV28	TGTGCCAGCATTGCAGGGGGTAGCTATGGCTACACCTTC	CASIAGGSYGYTF
19	once	TRBJ2-3	TRBD2	TRBV29-1	TGCAGCGTTCCCCGAAGAGGGGGCTGGACTAGCGGGAGCACAGATACGCAGTATTTT	CSVPRRGGWTSGSTDTQYF
15	-	TRBJ2-1	TRBD1	TRBV5-1	TGCGCCAGCAGCTTGGTTGTGACAGGGGGAAGTGAGCAGTTCTTC	CASSLVVTGGSEQFF
16	-	TRBJ2-5	TRBD2	TRBV4-1	TGCGCCAGCAGCCAAGATTTGAGCGGGGTACGGGAGACCCAGTACTTC	CASSQDLSGVRETQYF
13	-	TRBJ2-7	-	TRBV19	TGTGCCAGTAGTATAGATTACCAGGCCGAGCAGTACTTC	CASSIDYQAEQYF
14	-	TRBJ1-2	-	TRBV6-5	TGTGCCAGCAGCTCCTACGGAGGAAACTATGGCTACACCTTC	CASSSYGGNYGYTF
14	-	TRBJ1-2	TRBD1	TRBV27	TGTGCCAGCAGTCTGAGGGAACGGGGACAGACCTACACCTTC	CASSLRERGQTYTF
16	once	TRBJ1-2	-	TRBV21-1	TGTGCCAGCAGCAGACCCGGGACAGGGGGGTACTATGGCTACACCTTC	CASSRPGTGGYYGYTF
13	-	TRBJ1-3	-	TRBV28	TGTGCCACGAAGGGGCCCTCTGGAAACACCATATATTTT	CATKGPSGNTIYF
14	-	TRBJ2-7	-	TRBV4-2	TGTGCCAGCAGCCAAATGACAGGCACCTACGAGCAGTACTTC	CASSQMTGTYEQYF
14	few	TRBJ1-1	TRBD1	TRBV27	TGTGCCAGCAGCGACAGGGGGTTATTCGCTGAAGCTTTCTTT	CASSDRGLFAEAFF
16	-	TRBJ2-3	-	TRBV7-2	TGTGCCAGCATAGGGGGGGCCCTCTTCCGCACAGATACGCAGTATTTT	CASIGGALFRTDTQYF
14	-	TRBJ1-2	TRBD1	TRBV28	TGTGCCAGCAGTCCGGGGGGGACAGGGTATGGCTACACCTTC	CASSPGGTGYGYTF
16	-	TRBJ1-3	-	TRBV11-3	TGTGCCAGCAGCAAACAAGGTGCAGGGACTGGAAACACCATATATTTT	CASSKQGAGTGNTIYF
17	once	TRBJ2-2	-	TRBV5-8	TGTGCCAGCAGCCTCCGCGAGGCAGGGTATCGTAACGGGGAGCTGTTTTTT	CASSLREAGYRNGELFF
15	few	TRBJ2-2	-	TRBV5-1	TGCGCCAGCAGCTTATGGCAGGGGAGCCCCGGGGAGCTGTTTTTT	CASSLWQGSPGELFF
13	few	TRBJ1-4	-	TRBV5-1	TGCGCCAGCAGCACGGGGTCAAACGAAAAACTGTTTTTT	CASSTGSNEKLFF
13	-	TRBJ2-7	TRBD2	TRBV5-1	TGCGCCAGCAGCGAGACTAGCGGGTGGGAGCAGTACTTC	CASSETSGWEQYF
15	-	TRBJ1-1	-	TRBV6-5	TGTGCCAGCAGTTATACCTGGGCACGGAACACTGAAGCTTTCTTT	CASSYTWARNTEAFF
15	-	TRBJ2-7	TRBD2	TRBV6-2/TRBV6-3	TGTGCCAGCAGTCCGTCCCGGGGACTACCTTACGAGCAGTACTTC	CASSPSRGLPYEQYF
15	-	TRBJ2-7	TRBD2	TRBV5-1	TGCGCCAGCAGCTTGTCGGCTAGCGGGGCCTACGAGCAGTACTTC	CASSLSASGAYEQYF
15	-	TRBJ2-1	TRBD2	TRBV15	TGTGCCACCAGCAGAGAGGGGGGGTCCTACAATGAGCAGTTCTTC	CATSREGGSYNEQFF
11	-	TRBJ1-1	-	TRBV28	TGTGCCACCTTTTTGAACACTGAAGCTTTCTTT	CATFLNTEAFF
11	-	TRBJ1-1	-	TRBV25-1	TGTGCCAGCAGTGACCGGGTCAAAGCTTTCTTT	CASSDRVKAFF
14	once	TRBJ1-1	TRBD1	TRBV6-2/TRBV6-3	TGTGCCAGCAGTTATACAGGACAGGGCACTGAAGCTTTCTTT	CASSYTGQGTEAFF
12	few	TRBJ1-2	-	TRBV6-5	TGTGCCAGCAGGCCGACAGGCTATGGCTACACCTTC	CASRPTGYGYTF
15	-	TRBJ2-3	-	TRBV5-1	TGCGCCAGCAGCTTGTGGACTGGGAGCACAGATACGCAGTATTTT	CASSLWTGSTDTQYF
18	-	TRBJ2-1	TRBD2	TRBV5-1	TGCGCCAGCAGCCGGGGGGATCGAGCGGGAGGTTCCTACAATGAGCAGTTCTTC	CASSRGDRAGGSYNEQFF
15	-	TRBJ2-7	-	TRBV7-9	TGTGCCAGCAGCTTAGCGGGGGGACTCTCCTACGAGCAGTACTTC	CASSLAGGLSYEQYF